The 21 T cell receptor beta chains below were found in one sample sequenced in a study of shared clonotypes between healthy human individuals (dated by TCRdb to 2019 to 2021). CD8 naive samples consisted of CD45RO-negative cells that were positively selected for CCR7, yielding a CD45RA+CCR7+ population without TemRA cells. Library generation was performed with the immunoSEQ multiplex PCR assay. Entries here come from immuneACCESS through TCRdb and include only in-frame sequences with V and J called. Some clones fail to appear in such tables; in the studies checked, an unresolved V gene covers under half of the shortfall, and the cause of the remainder is unknown. Across this sample there are around 2.1 million clones, with around 93% seen only once. Roughly 1.7% of the sample is in the top ten clones. What was sequenced was naive CD8+ T cells from PBMCs. Per the publication, the cell subset or site label means: CD45RA+CCR7+. The receptors originated from a man between 18 and 35 years old in good health. Some clones in this sample may be carry-over from other donors' samples.

V and J are TRBV2 and TRBJ2-3; 8 bases align to TRBD1. The CDR3 is 17 amino acids. Germline loops: CDR1 SNHLY, CDR2 FYNNEI. With 6 bases clipped from V and 0 bases from J, the junction kept 11 bases outside the gene matches. The CDR3 reads CASSRSRDRTSTDTQYF. In nucleotides, the CDR3 is TGTGCCAGCAGCCGAAGCCGGGACAGGACTAGCACAGATACGCAGTATTTT.

The rearrangement links TRBV4-1 to TRBJ1-2; possibly TRBD1 for D (6 bases). The ends were cut back, 4 bases at V and 3 bases at J, with 15 bases in the middle. From germline, CDR1 is MGHRA and CDR2 YSYEKL. This CDR3 spans 15 amino acids. DNA for the CDR3: TGCGCCAGCAGCCTTGGGGGCAGGCCCGACTATGGCTACACCTTC. Translating it yields CASSLGGRPDYGYTF.

About this clone itself: Different DNA sequences within this sample yield the same CDR3. The chain uses TRBV29-1 and TRBJ2-7, with 7 bases fitting TRBD1. This CDR3 is 12 amino acids long. The germline V gene has CDR1 SQVTM and CDR2 ANQGSEA. J gave up 2 bases and V 4 bases, and 2 bases lay outside the gene matches. CDR3 in amino acids: CSVGTGPYEQYF. CDR3 nucleotides: TGCAGCGTTGGGACAGGCCCCTACGAGCAGTACTTC.

The chain employs TRBV28 and TRBJ1-5, with 9 positions matching TRBD1. Germline trimming cut 4 bases from V and 7 bases from J; bases unmatched to any gene: 11. The CDR3 runs to 16 residues. Germline CDR1 reads MDHEN; CDR2 reads SYDVKM. The DNA for the CDR3 is TGTGCCAGCAGTTCCCGGACAGGGGCGAATGGGCAGCCCCAGCATTTT. Protein sequence: CASSSRTGANGQPQHF.

The gene calls are TRBV27 and TRBJ2-2; 8 nucleotides agree with TRBD2. Germline lookup yields CDR1 MNHEY and CDR2 SMNVEV (reference sequence). CDR3 length: 17 amino acids. J lost 4 bases, V lost 1 base, and 8 bases had no gene match. The CDR3 is CASSLFFAGLGTGELFF. In nucleotides, the CDR3 is TGTGCCAGCAGTTTATTTTTTGCGGGACTAGGCACCGGGGAGCTGTTTTTT.

This chain joins TRBV7-3 and TRBJ2-7; TRBD2 matches at 9 bases. There are 15 residues in the CDR3. The germline V gene has CDR1 SGHTA and CDR2 FQGTGA. J was trimmed by 7 bases and V by 4 bases; bases with no gene match: 11. CDR3 in DNA: TGTGCCAGCAGCTCCGGCGAGCGGGAGGTTGAAGAGCAGTACTTC. It specifies CASSSGEREVEEQYF.

This chain links TRBV28 with TRBJ2-2; 7 nucleotides match TRBD2. With 2 bases clipped from V and 7 bases from J, the junction kept 7 bases outside the gene matches. Germline V gene lookup returns CDR1 MDHEN and CDR2 SYDVKM. The CDR3 sequence is 15 residues long. The DNA for the CDR3 is TGTGCCAGCAGTTTACCGCGGGAGAGGGGCGGGGAGCTGTTTTTT. It translates to CASSLPRERGGELFF. The complete variable domain, with remaining parts taken from reference TRBV28 and TRBJ2-2, reads DVKVTQSSRYLVKRTGEKVFLECVQDMDHENMFWYRQDPGLGLRLIYFSYDVKMKEKGDIPEGYSVSREKKERFSLILESASTNQTSMYLCASSLPRERGGELFFGEGSRLTVL.

This chain links TRBV14 with TRBJ2-1; D might be TRBD1 or TRBD2, each matching 6 bases. Deletions cut 4 bases from V and 6 bases from J, with 13 bases between. The CDR3 contains 14 residues. Germline CDR1 SGHDN, CDR2 FVKESK. CDR3 in DNA: TGTGCCAGCAGCCCCAACGGAGGGGGCAATGAGCAGTTCTTC. It translates to CASSPNGGGNEQFF. The full variable domain, its missing parts supplied by reference TRBV14 and TRBJ2-1, is EAGVTQFPSHSVIEKGQTVTLRCDPISGHDNLYWYRRVMGKEIKFLLHFVKESKQDESGMPNNRFLAERTGGTYSTLKVQPAELEDSGVYFCASSPNGGGNEQFFGPGTRLTVL.

The rearrangement uses TRBV27 and TRBJ1-5, with 8 positions matching TRBD1. The V and J ends lost 1 base and 2 bases, in that order; junction bases with no gene match: 1. CDR1 is MNHEY, CDR2 SMNVEV, per germline (reference sequence). The CDR3 contains 15 residues. Here the CDR3 reads CASSLFRGRNQPQHF. CDR3 DNA sequence: TGTGCCAGCAGTTTATTCAGGGGGCGCAATCAGCCCCAGCATTTT.

The chain links TRBV4-2 to TRBJ2-1; 10 bases align to TRBD2. Germline CDR1 and CDR2: LGHNA and YNFKEQ. The CDR3 totals 15 residues. Trimming removed 4 bases from V and 7 bases from J; junction bases left unmatched: 7. The CDR3 region is CASSPPGLAKNEQFF. The CDR3 DNA sequence: TGTGCCAGCAGCCCACCGGGACTAGCGAAGAATGAGCAGTTCTTC.

The chain couples TRBV9 to TRBJ2-3, with D perhaps TRBD1 or TRBD2 (5 bases each). Germline V gene lookup returns CDR1 SGDLS and CDR2 YYNGEE. The CDR3 has 14 amino acids. Trimming took off 2 bases at V and 9 bases at J, with 16 bases between the two ends. DNA of the CDR3: TGTGCCAGCAGCGTTGGGGACCCTGATCCAACGCAGTATTTT. Its protein is CASSVGDPDPTQYF.

This clone was detected only a few times. Other DNA sequences of this sample code for an identical CDR3. The gene calls are TRBV4-1 and TRBJ1-2, with D perhaps TRBD1 (6 bases). Looked up from germline, CDR1 is MGHRA and CDR2 is YSYEKL. CDR3 length equals 14 residues. Trimming pared 0 bases from V and 2 bases from J, leaving 7 bases between. The DNA of the CDR3 is TGCGCCAGCAGCCAAGAGAGGGGGAACTATGGCTACACCTTC. It codes for CASSQERGNYGYTF.

The rearrangement links TRBV6-1 to TRBJ2-7; a weak D match, TRBD2 (6 bases). Germline CDR1 is MNHNS and CDR2 is SASEGT. V was trimmed by 4 bases and J by 2 bases, leaving 15 bases between them. CDR3 length: 15 residues. The CDR3 DNA reads as TGTGCCAGCAGTGTAGTAGCGGCGTTCCCCTACGAGCAGTACTTC. This encodes CASSVVAAFPYEQYF.

The chain uses TRBV7-9 and TRBJ1-2, with 7 bases fitting TRBD1. Looked up from germline, CDR1 is SEHNR and CDR2 is FQNEAQ (reference sequence). The junction had 12 bases not matched to a gene; V was cut back by 5 bases and J by 3 bases. The CDR3 is 16 amino acids. The CDR3 loop is CASSPPTGAADYGYTF. As DNA, the CDR3 is TGTGCCAGCAGCCCCCCAACAGGGGCGGCCGACTATGGCTACACCTTC.

V and J are TRBV28 and TRBJ1-5; D is undetermined. The CDR3 is made up of 14 amino acids. Germline loops: CDR1 MDHEN, CDR2 SYDVKM. V dropped 3 bases and J dropped 5 bases, with 11 bases sitting between them. CDR3 DNA sequence: TGTGCCAGCAGTTTTCTCCAGTTGGATCAGCCCCAGCATTTT. Its translation is CASSFLQLDQPQHF.

V is TRBV5-1 and J is TRBJ2-3; D might be TRBD2 (6 bases). Trimming left V 2 bases short and J 2 bases short, with 15 bases between. The V gene's germline CDR1 is SGHRS and CDR2 YFSETQ. This CDR3 is built from 16 residues. CDR3 in DNA: TGCGCCAGCAGCTTAAACGGGCTAGCGTCCACAGATACGCAGTATTTT. Its translation is CASSLNGLASTDTQYF.

This chain joins TRBV7-9 and TRBJ2-5; perhaps TRBD1 as D (5 bases). Germline CDR1 and CDR2: SEHNR and FQNEAQ (reference sequence). V gave up 5 bases and J gave up 2 bases, with 15 bases separating them. This CDR3 has 15 residues. The CDR3 DNA follows: TGTGCCAGCAGCGATACAGGAACCACACAAGAGACCCAGTACTTC. Translated: CASSDTGTTQETQYF.

The rearrangement uses TRBV11-2 and TRBJ1-1; D is undetermined. The V end was cut by 6 bases, the J end by 5 bases, with 16 bases between. The germline V gene has CDR1 SGHAT and CDR2 FQNNGV. This CDR3 contains 14 residues. This CDR3 is CASRAREGRTEAFF. The DNA for the CDR3 is TGTGCCAGCAGAGCCCGGGAAGGGCGTACTGAAGCTTTCTTT.

The chain uses TRBV25-1 and TRBJ2-7, with D unresolved. With 1 base removed from V and 4 bases from J, the gap between germline ends came to 8 bases. The CDR3 length is 13 residues. Germline values: CDR1 MGHDK, CDR2 SYGVNS. CDR3 bases: TGTGCCAGCAGTGAATTGGGGTATTACGAGCAGTACTTC. It yields the protein CASSELGYYEQYF.

The gene calls are TRBV2 and TRBJ2-1; 9 bases line up with TRBD1. CDR3 length: 15 amino acids. Trimming cost V 1 base and J 5 bases; bases outside gene matches: 3. CDR1 SNHLY and CDR2 FYNNEI come from the germline V gene. CDR3 amino acids: CASSEVGTGHNEQFF. The CDR3 DNA reads TGTGCCAGCAGTGAAGTGGGGACAGGGCACAATGAGCAGTTCTTC.

The chain links TRBV5-1 to TRBJ1-1; weak D call: TRBD1 (6 bases). The length of the CDR3 is 16 residues. V lost 1 base to trimming and J lost 0 bases, with 13 bases between them. Germline CDR1 reads SGHRS; CDR2 reads YFSETQ. The CDR3 sequence: CASSLPGVGMNTEAFF. In nucleotides, the CDR3 is TGCGCCAGCAGCTTGCCAGGGGTGGGCATGAACACTGAAGCTTTCTTT.